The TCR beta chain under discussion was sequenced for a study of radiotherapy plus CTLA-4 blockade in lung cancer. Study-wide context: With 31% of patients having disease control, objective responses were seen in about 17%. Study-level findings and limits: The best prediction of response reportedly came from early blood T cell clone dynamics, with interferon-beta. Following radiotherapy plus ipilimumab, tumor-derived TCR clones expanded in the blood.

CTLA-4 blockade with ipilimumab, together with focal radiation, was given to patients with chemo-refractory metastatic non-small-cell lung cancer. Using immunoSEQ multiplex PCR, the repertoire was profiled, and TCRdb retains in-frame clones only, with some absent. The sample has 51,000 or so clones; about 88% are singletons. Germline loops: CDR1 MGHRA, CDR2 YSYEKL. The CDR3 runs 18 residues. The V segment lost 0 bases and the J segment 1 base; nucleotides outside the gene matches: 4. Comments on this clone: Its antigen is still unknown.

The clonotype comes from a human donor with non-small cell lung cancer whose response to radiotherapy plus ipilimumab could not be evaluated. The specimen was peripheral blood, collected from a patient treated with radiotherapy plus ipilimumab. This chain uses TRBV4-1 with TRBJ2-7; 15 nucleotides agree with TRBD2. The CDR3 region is CASSQDRGLAGGSYEQYF. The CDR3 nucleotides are TGCGCCAGCAGCCAAGATAGGGGACTAGCGGGGGGTTCCTACGAGCAGTACTTC.